The 6 T cell receptor beta chains given below trace back to one sample, sequenced in a study of blood T cell repertoires in COVID-19 (TCRdb year 2020). The library was made by the immunoSEQ multiplex PCR assay. Entries here come from immuneACCESS through TCRdb and include only in-frame sequences with V and J called. Some clones fail to appear in such tables; in the studies checked, an unresolved V gene covers under half of the shortfall, and the cause of the remainder is unknown. This sample comprises tens of thousands of clones, about 92% of them detected only once. The ten largest clones add up to approximately 0.57% of the sample. The sequenced material came from peripheral blood. The receptors were sampled from a man in his fifties with COVID-19, enrolled during active disease.

This clone was observed a single time. The chain links TRBV4-1 to TRBJ1-5, with D maybe TRBD1 (5 bases). The ends were cut back, 1 base at V and 1 base at J, with 11 bases in the middle. Germline-derived CDR1 and CDR2 are MGHRA and YSYEKL. CDR3 length: 16 residues. CDR3 protein: CASSQGGGTSNQPQHF. DNA for the CDR3: TGCGCCAGCAGCCAAGGGGGGGGGACGAGCAATCAGCCCCAGCATTTT.

V usage is TRBV15 and J usage is TRBJ2-1; TRBD2 matches at 10 bases. The CDR3 totals 15 residues. Germline V gives CDR1 LNHNV, CDR2 YYDKDF (reference sequence). V gave up 3 bases and J gave up 8 bases; unmatched junction bases: 7. CDR3 in DNA: TGTGCCACCAGCAGCGGACTAGCGGAGGAGGATGAGCAGTTCTTC. Translation: CATSSGLAEEDEQFF.

This clone was detected once. The V and J genes are TRBV2 and TRBJ2-3; a possible D gene is TRBD2 (7 bases). The germline V gene has CDR1 SNHLY and CDR2 FYNNEI. V was pared by 6 bases and J by 0 bases, with 10 bases between. CDR3 length: 14 amino acids. The CDR3 loop is CASRRGPSTDTQYF. The CDR3 DNA reads TGTGCCAGCAGGCGGGGGCCTAGCACAGATACGCAGTATTTT.

V usage is TRBV29-1 and J usage is TRBJ2-7; 7 bases are shared with TRBD1. The V segment lost 0 bases and the J segment 6 bases; nucleotides outside the gene matches: 8. Germline lookup yields CDR1 SQVTM and CDR2 ANQGSEA. This CDR3 is built from 14 residues. The CDR3 DNA sequence: TGCAGCGTTGAAGAAGGGGGCTGGGACAGCGAGCAGTACTTC. Its protein is CSVEEGGWDSEQYF.

The chain uses TRBV18 and TRBJ2-3; tentative D call: TRBD1 (5 bases). The germline V gene has CDR1 KGHSH and CDR2 LQKENI. The CDR3 has 14 residues. Trimming took 2 bases from V and 0 from J, leaving 6 bases between them. In nucleotides, the CDR3 is TGTGCCAGCTCACCAGGGGCTAGCACAGATACGCAGTATTTT. The encoded protein is CASSPGASTDTQYF. The variable domain in full, with the rest retrieved from reference TRBV18 and TRBJ2-3, is NAGVMQNPRHLVRRRGQEARLRCSPMKGHSHVYWYRQLPEEGLKFMVYLQKENIIDESGMPKERFSAEFPKEGPSILRIQQVVRGDSAAYFCASSPGASTDTQYFGPGTRLTVL.

The V and J genes are TRBV29-1 and TRBJ1-1, with unresolved D. This CDR3 comprises 12 residues. Germline lookup yields CDR1 SQVTM and CDR2 ANQGSEA. V dropped 6 bases and J dropped 0 bases, with 8 bases sitting between them. The CDR3 loop reads CSVQNLNTEAFF. In DNA form, the CDR3 reads TGCAGCGTCCAGAACCTGAACACTGAAGCTTTCTTT.